This section outlines one TCR beta chain sequence together with its context. With 0 bases removed from V and 5 bases from J, the gap between germline ends came to 13 bases. Germline values: CDR1 MGHRA, CDR2 YSYEKL. The CDR3 spans 15 residues. The entry originates in a study of blood T cell repertoires in COVID-19. Study details: The United States, Italy and Spain were the sources of the acute and convalescent COVID-19 samples.

Method: immunoSEQ multiplex PCR; TCRdb's copy keeps in-frame clones and lacks some. The sample consists of 150,000 to 200,000 clones, just over 85% of them appearing once. This receptor was identified in a man aged 60 to 75 with acute or convalescent COVID-19. Sequenced input: peripheral blood. The chain recombines TRBV4-1 with TRBJ1-2; a weak D match, TRBD1 (6 bases). The DNA for the CDR3 is TGCGCCAGCAGCCAAGATTTCCAGGGGCCTTATGGCTACACCTTC. Protein product: CASSQDFQGPYGYTF.